The clone carrying this T cell receptor (beta chain) has at least ten counts. No antigen is known for it. This specimen belongs to a study of T cells after yellow fever vaccination. Study-level findings and limits: Most primary-vaccination clones recurred post-booster (nearly 98% CD4, over 70% CD8). The secondary T-cell response peaked on day 5, not day 15, but was weaker.

V dropped 7 bases and J dropped 4; count of bases not matched to a gene: 7. The germline V gene encodes CDR1 MNHEY and CDR2 SVGAGI. The CDR3 totals 14 residues. TCRdb used MiXCR to reprocess the 5' RACE reads, holding one entry per CDR3 protein. Here the sample spans 50,000 or so distinct CDR3 sequences, roughly 7.4% being singletons. Sequenced material: CD8+ T cells sorted from PBMCs, taken less than 16 days after the first yellow fever vaccination. The chain is built from TRBV6-5 and TRBJ2-3; 8 bases map to TRBD1. The source of this sequence is a man between 18 and 35 years old who received the YFV17D yellow fever vaccine. CDR3 protein: CASTTDRDPDTQYF. In DNA, the CDR3 is TGTGCCAGCACTACGGACAGGGACCCAGATACGCAGTATTTT.